The TCR beta chain under discussion was sequenced for a study of OX40 agonist ivuxolimab in advanced cancers. Measured with immunoSEQ multiplex PCR; TCRdb has only the in-frame clones, and not every one. The data show more than 45,000 clones, roughly nine tenths seen once. The TCR was taken from an adult with an advanced solid tumor such as melanoma, head and neck, liver or kidney cancer. The specimen was CD4+ or CD8+ T cells sorted from blood, collected in a trial of the OX40 agonist ivuxolimab.

The CDR3 bases are TGTGCCATCAGTGAGTCGATGGCGGGACAGGTAAACTATGGCTACACCTTC. This codes for CAISESMAGQVNYGYTF. The chain recombines TRBV10-3 with TRBJ1-2, with 8 bases fitting TRBD1. Per germline, CDR1 ENHRY and CDR2 SYGVKD. The CDR3 has 17 residues. The junction had 8 bases not matched to a gene; V was cut back by 0 bases and J by 2 bases.